The 20 T cell receptor beta chains below come from one sample, sequenced in a study of T cell responses to AZD1222 COVID-19 vaccine. The table came from immunoSEQ multiplex PCR; TCRdb's copy has only in-frame clones and leaves some out. The top ten clones hold about 3.2% of a sample with 130,000 to 150,000 clones, about 91% of them seen once. The material sequenced was peripheral blood, taken on day 0 of MenACWY control vaccination. The source of these receptors is an adult in good health.

This clone was counted between two and nine times. The gene calls are TRBV6-1 and TRBJ1-6; unclear D gene. CDR1 is MNHNS and CDR2 is SASEGT in the germline V gene. The CDR3 is made up of 14 amino acids. Trimming left V 1 base short and J 4 bases short, with 5 bases between. The CDR3 here is CASSEGIYNSPLHF. CDR3 sequence (DNA): TGTGCCAGCAGTGAAGGGATTTATAATTCACCCCTCCACTTT.

This chain joins TRBV2 and TRBJ2-3; possible D gene TRBD2, 6 bases. Germline loops: CDR1 SNHLY, CDR2 FYNNEI. Trimming pared 6 bases from V and 1 base from J, leaving 11 bases between. This CDR3 has 14 residues. The CDR3 DNA reads TGTGCCAGCAGGGACGCTAGCGGCACAGATACGCAGTATTTT. This encodes CASRDASGTDTQYF. Using reference TRBV2 and TRBJ2-3 for the parts outside the CDR3, the full variable domain is EPEVTQTPSHQVTQMGQEVILRCVPISNHLYFYWYRQILGQKVEFLVSFYNNEISEKSEIFDDQFSVERPDGSNFTLKIRSTKLEDSAMYFCASRDASGTDTQYFGPGTRLTVL.

The chain is built from TRBV21-1 and TRBJ2-7; no DNA check was done on the table's D call, TRBD1. TRBV21-1 is a pseudogene. The CDR3 loop spans 11 amino acids. The CDR3 sequence: CASTSAASGGF. The CDR3, as DNA: TGTGCCAGCACCTCGGCAGCCTCAGGGGGCTTC.

V usage is TRBV5-1 and J usage is TRBJ1-1; maybe TRBD1 (5 bases). Between the trimmed V and J ends, which lost 3 bases and 0 bases, there was a span of 12 bases. The CDR3 sequence is 15 residues long. Looked up from germline, CDR1 is SGHRS and CDR2 is YFSETQ. This CDR3 reads CASSSGGLMNTEAFF. The DNA for the CDR3 is TGCGCCAGCAGCTCCGGGGGACTCATGAACACTGAAGCTTTCTTT.

This sequence joins TRBV28 and TRBJ2-7; the D gene is possibly TRBD2 (5 bases). The germline V gene encodes CDR1 MDHEN and CDR2 SYDVKM. This CDR3 has 14 amino acids. The V end was cut by 5 bases, the J end by 0 bases, with 11 bases between. As DNA, the CDR3 is TGTGCCAGCAGTCCCCTCACTAGCTCCTACGAGCAGTACTTC. Its translation: CASSPLTSSYEQYF.

The V gene is TRBV7-3, the J gene TRBJ2-1, with unresolved D. In germline, CDR1 is SGHTA, CDR2 FQGTGA. Trimming removed 1 base at V and 0 bases at J, with 10 bases between. The CDR3 runs 16 residues. This CDR3 is CASSLNRMSSYNEQFF. The CDR3 bases are TGTGCCAGCAGCTTAAATCGTATGAGCTCCTACAATGAGCAGTTCTTC.

The genes are TRBV4-1 and TRBJ1-2; 10 bases map to TRBD1. The CDR3 has 15 residues. From germline, CDR1 is MGHRA and CDR2 YSYEKL. After removal of 4 bases from V and 2 bases from J, the junction contained 4 bases not matched to a gene. CDR3 DNA: TGCGCCAGCAGCCTTCGGACAGGGGGGAACTATGGCTACACCTTC. As protein: CASSLRTGGNYGYTF.

V usage is TRBV28 and J usage is TRBJ1-4; D unclear. The germline V gene encodes CDR1 MDHEN and CDR2 SYDVKM. The CDR3 length is 15 residues. With 6 bases removed from V and 0 bases from J, the gap between germline ends came to 11 bases. This CDR3 reads CASSLEKSTNEKLFF. The DNA of the CDR3 is TGTGCCAGCAGCCTGGAAAAATCAACTAATGAAAAACTGTTTTTT.

This chain joins TRBV9 and TRBJ2-6; TRBD1 matches 7 bases. The CDR3 covers 17 residues. Trimming at V came to 4 bases and at J to 1 base, leaving 8 bases not matched to a gene. Germline V CDR1 and CDR2: SGDLS, YYNGEE. CDR3 loop: CASSLIDRASGANVLTF. CDR3 in DNA: TGTGCCAGCAGCCTGATCGACAGGGCTTCTGGGGCCAACGTCCTGACTTTC.

The chain has TRBV2 and TRBJ2-7; 10 bases are shared with TRBD2. The CDR3 contains 15 residues. Looked up from germline, CDR1 is SNHLY and CDR2 is FYNNEI. The ends lost 2 bases at V and 6 bases at J; junction bases unmatched: 7. The CDR3 reads CASSEPEREGIEQYF. As DNA, the CDR3 is TGTGCCAGCAGTGAACCCGAGCGGGAGGGTATCGAGCAGTACTTC.

This clone appeared a few times. CDR3 residues: CASSPPQGGNSPLHF. The CDR3, as DNA: TGTGCCAGCTCACCACCACAGGGTGGTAATTCACCCCTCCACTTT. This chain uses TRBV18 with TRBJ1-6; D is possibly TRBD1 (6 bases). CDR1 and CDR2 (germline): KGHSH, LQKENI. The V end lost 0 bases, the J end lost 6 bases, and 9 bases lay between the germline ends. The CDR3 runs to 15 residues.

The chain links TRBV7-9 to TRBJ2-7; 8 bases fit TRBD1. CDR1 is SEHNR, CDR2 FQNEAQ, per germline (reference sequence). Germline trimming cut 1 base from V and 5 bases from J; bases unmatched to any gene: 10. The CDR3 runs to 16 residues. In DNA form, the CDR3 reads TGTGCCAGCAGCTTAGATGGAGGCAGGGGGCGGAACGAGCAGTACTTC. This translates into CASSLDGGRGRNEQYF.

In its sample, this clone was seen a few times. V gene TRBV2 combines with J gene TRBJ1-4; 11 bases match TRBD1. Germline V CDR1 and CDR2: SNHLY, FYNNEI. The CDR3 is made up of 18 amino acids. Losses at the gene ends were 5 bases for V and 6 bases for J; bases not matched to a gene: 14. CDR3: CASSRYRTGGQEDEKLFF. The CDR3 coding sequence is TGTGCCAGCAGTCGATACCGGACAGGGGGCCAGGAGGATGAAAAACTGTTTTTT.

This clone was observed a handful of times. The chain links TRBV27 to TRBJ1-3; D remains ambiguous. V dropped 5 bases and J dropped 8 bases, with 25 bases sitting between them. Germline assignment: CDR1 MNHEY and CDR2 SMNVEV (reference sequence). This CDR3 comprises 17 residues. The DNA for the CDR3 is TGTGCCAGCAGTCCACGTATGGCGGTCGGAAGAACGTACACCATATATTTT. Amino acids: CASSPRMAVGRTYTIYF.

The rearrangement links TRBV3-1 (or the pseudogene TRBV3-2) to TRBJ1-1; D might be TRBD1 (5 bases). V gave up 6 bases and J gave up 7 bases, with 12 bases separating them. The CDR3 extends over 12 amino acids. CDR1 is LGHDT and CDR2 is YNNKEL in the germline V gene (reference sequence). The CDR3 protein is CASRTDSSEAFF. DNA for the CDR3: TGTGCCAGCAGAACCGACAGCAGTGAAGCTTTCTTT.

The chain recombines TRBV6-5 with TRBJ1-2, with TRBD1 matching over 8 bases. The CDR3 is 14 residues long. Germline assignment: CDR1 MNHEY and CDR2 SVGAGI. V lost 7 bases and J lost 0; bases outside the gene matches: 4. The CDR3 bases are TGTGCCAGCACCCCGGGACAGGCTAACTATGGCTACACCTTC. This encodes CASTPGQANYGYTF.

The chain links TRBV5-1 to TRBJ2-7; D is possibly TRBD1 or TRBD2 (5 bases each). Trimming removed 4 bases at V and 2 bases at J, with 19 bases between. Germline V lookup: CDR1 SGHRS, CDR2 YFSETQ. The CDR3 is made up of 16 amino acids. CDR3 residues: CASSANPGTSTYEQYF. The CDR3 DNA reads as TGCGCCAGCAGCGCAAACCCCGGGACCTCGACCTACGAGCAGTACTTC.

This clone was seen more than once but under ten times. The chain has TRBV27 and TRBJ2-7; D gene uncertain. The CDR3 length is 14 residues. From germline, CDR1 is MNHEY and CDR2 SMNVEV (reference sequence). Trimming stripped 5 bases from V and 3 bases from J, with 14 bases between. In nucleotides, the CDR3 is TGTGCCAGCAGTCCCGACCTCCGGGTCTACGAGCAGTACTTC. Its protein is CASSPDLRVYEQYF.

This chain links TRBV7-9 with TRBJ2-2; D gene uncertain. Germline V gives CDR1 SEHNR, CDR2 FQNEAQ (reference sequence). V lost 8 bases and J lost 7, with 5 bases in between. This CDR3 comprises 10 residues. The CDR3 sequence: CASGGGELFF. The DNA for the CDR3 is TGTGCCAGCGGCGGCGGGGAGCTGTTTTTT.

The J gene is TRBJ2-5, the V gene TRBV2, with TRBD2 matching 11 bases. The CDR3 runs to 17 residues. The V gene's germline CDR1 is SNHLY and CDR2 FYNNEI. The ends lost 6 bases at V and 5 bases at J; junction bases unmatched: 14. DNA for the CDR3: TGTGCCAGCAGCCCCCCCCTAGCGGGAGGATTTGAGGAGACCCAGTACTTC. Protein sequence: CASSPPLAGGFEETQYF. The full variable domain, in which reference TRBV2 and TRBJ2-5 provide the parts outside the CDR3, is EPEVTQTPSHQVTQMGQEVILRCVPISNHLYFYWYRQILGQKVEFLVSFYNNEISEKSEIFDDQFSVERPDGSNFTLKIRSTKLEDSAMYFCASSPPLAGGFEETQYFGPGTRLLVL.